The sequence of this TCR beta chain was determined in a study of tumor-infiltrating lymphocytes in primary liver carcinoma. On the study more broadly: Surgical resection was used to treat these primary liver carcinoma patients. Study conclusions and caveats: Lower overlap was observed for tumor-adjacent and tumor-blood pairs relative to tumor region pairs.

Unsorted whole blood yielded blood RNA, and germline DNA was extracted as well. Concerning this clonotype itself: As yet, its antigen is unknown. One end of the junction varies from germline; a read error may be responsible.

Production of TCR beta cDNA used 400 to 650 ng total RNA together with a constant-region primer. Three-round nested multiplex PCR performed with slightly modified ARM-PCR produced the TCR beta libraries. Amplification in the first two PCR rounds was performed using TRBV1-TRBV30 forward primers and a C-beta reverse primer for approximately 10 cycles each. From the multiplex PCR reads, TCRdb called clonotypes with MiXCR, one entry per CDR3 protein. The profile shows 310,000 or so distinct CDR3 sequences, approximately 58% of them singletons. This CDR3 has 15 residues. The material sequenced was peripheral blood. This TCR derives from a woman between 25 and 40 years old with primary liver carcinoma and hepatitis B virus infection. The rearrangement uses TRBV12-3 or TRBV12-4 and TRBJ2-1; possibly TRBD2 for D (6 bases). CDR3 sequence (DNA): TGTGCCAGCAGTGGGGGGATCCCAAGGTACAATGAGCACTTCTTC. Residues: CASSGGIPRYNEHFF.